This TCR beta chain came from a study of blood T cell repertoires in COVID-19. Across the whole study: Spain, Italy and the United States supplied samples that represented acute and convalescent COVID-19.

The CDR3 runs to 11 residues. V lost 3 bases, J lost 6 bases, and 6 bases lay in between. Germline CDR1 and CDR2: MNHNS and SASEGT. Original analysis: Quantification of nucleated cells was approximated via reference gene primer amplification. Data came from immunoSEQ multiplex PCR; TCRdb stores just in-frame clones and leaves some out. The V and J calls and the clone size are those of that table, but D and trimming were determined from the DNA. The sample includes roughly 80,000 clones, more than 70% of them seen just once. The clonotype was recovered from a woman aged 70 to 79 with acute or convalescent COVID-19. Sequenced sample: peripheral blood. This chain connects TRBV6-1 to TRBJ2-7; D is uncertain. The CDR3 loop is CASSESVEQYV. In DNA form, the CDR3 reads TGTGCCAGCAGTGAGTCGGTCGAGCAGTACGTC.